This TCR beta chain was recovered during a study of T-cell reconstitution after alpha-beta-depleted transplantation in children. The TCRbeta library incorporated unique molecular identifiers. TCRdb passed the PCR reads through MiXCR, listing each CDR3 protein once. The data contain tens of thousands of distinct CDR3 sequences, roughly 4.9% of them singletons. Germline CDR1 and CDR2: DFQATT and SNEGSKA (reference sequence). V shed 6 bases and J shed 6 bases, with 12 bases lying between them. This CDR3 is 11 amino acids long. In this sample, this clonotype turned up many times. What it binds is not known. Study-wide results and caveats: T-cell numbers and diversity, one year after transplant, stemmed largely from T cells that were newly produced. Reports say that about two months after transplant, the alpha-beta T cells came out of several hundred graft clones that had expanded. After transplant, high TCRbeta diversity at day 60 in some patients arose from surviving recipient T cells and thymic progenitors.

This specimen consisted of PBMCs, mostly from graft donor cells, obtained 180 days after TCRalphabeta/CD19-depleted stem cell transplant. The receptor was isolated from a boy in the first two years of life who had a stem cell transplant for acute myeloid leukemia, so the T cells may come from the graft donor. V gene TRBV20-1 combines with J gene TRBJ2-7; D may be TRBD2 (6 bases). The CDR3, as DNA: TGCAGTGCCCAGTGGAGGGCCGAGCAGTACGTC. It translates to CSAQWRAEQYV.